The TCR beta chain described here comes from a study of cytomegalovirus exposure and HLA in healthy donors. The study, taken as a whole, reports: Some V segments could not be told apart, so they were left out, TRBV6-2 and TRBV6-3 among them. Cytomegalovirus-associated status was assigned to about 160 TCR beta chains.

This clone has only one observation. Its matching antigen is unknown. This PCR relied on a set of 60 Vbeta primers and 13 Jbeta primers. The data were produced by immunoSEQ multiplex PCR, yet TCRdb's version contains in-frame clones alone and is incomplete. Among tens of thousands of clones listed, approximately 70% were seen once. The CDR3 loop spans 19 amino acids. The ends were cut back, 2 bases at V and 0 bases at J, with 22 bases in the middle. Germline loops: CDR1 LNHNV, CDR2 YYDKDF (reference sequence). The TCR was taken from a woman aged 50 to 60 in good health and CMV-seropositive. The chain carries TRBV15 and TRBJ1-1, with D maybe TRBD1 (6 bases). Input material: PBMCs. This CDR3 is CATSRRVPGHNTMNTEAFF. In DNA, the CDR3 is TGTGCCACCAGCAGACGCGTGCCGGGACATAACACCATGAACACTGAAGCTTTCTTT. The variable domain in full, with the rest retrieved from reference TRBV15 and TRBJ1-1, is DAMVIQNPRYQVTQFGKPVTLSCSQTLNHNVMYWYQQKSSQAPKLLFHYYDKDFNNEADTPDNFQSRRPNTSFCFLDIRSPGLGDTAMYLCATSRRVPGHNTMNTEAFFGQGTRLTVV.